Reported below is one T cell receptor (beta chain). These data come from a study of human T cells and chemical hapten exposure. The time point was: patch test 1, 2 weeks after DPC sensitization. Treatment noted: therapeutic diphenylcyclopropenone sensitization with weekly scalp DPC. TCRdb used MiXCR to reprocess the RACE reads, holding one entry per CDR3 protein. Here the sample spans about 69,000 distinct CDR3 sequences, 25% to 40% being singletons. The J segment lost 10 bases and the V segment lost 6 bases, leaving 8 bases of the junction unmatched. CDR3 length: 12 amino acids. Germline CDR1 and CDR2: LNHDA and SQIVND (reference sequence).

The chain employs TRBV19 and TRBJ1-1, with 7 bases fitting TRBD1. The sample consisted of whole blood, taken in connection with sensitization to the hapten diphenylcyclopropenone (DPC). The sequence came from a man aged 40-49 years with alopecia areata. Some clones in this sample may be carry-over from other donors' samples. The CDR3 nucleotides read TGTGCCAGTAGCAGAGACAGGGCCGGAGCTTTCTTT. This codes for CASSRDRAGAFF.